Presented here are 24 T cell receptor beta chains from one specimen sequenced in a study of Graves' ophthalmopathy and Graves' hyperthyroidism. From RNA, the CDR3 regions of TCR beta chains were amplified and sequenced. HTBI-primed RT-PCR formed the first round, and a multiplex PCR formed the second. MiXCR, applied by TCRdb to the multiplex PCR reads, yields one record per CDR3 protein. The sample contains about 620,000 distinct CDR3 sequences, 20% to 25% of which appear only once. The sample consisted of peripheral blood. All receptors derive from a woman between 18 and 29 years old with stable Graves' hyperthyroidism. Some clones in this sample may be carry-over from other donors' samples.

V gene TRBV20-1 combines with J gene TRBJ1-6, with 7 bases that match TRBD1. This CDR3 is built from 13 residues. The trim removed 3 bases at V and 10 bases at J, leaving 6 bases unmatched. Germline lookup yields CDR1 DFQATT and CDR2 SNEGSKA (reference sequence). This CDR3 is CSASRGQGSPLHF. As DNA, the CDR3 is TGCAGTGCTAGTAGGGGGCAAGGGTCACCCCTCCACTTT.

The rearrangement uses TRBV6-1 and TRBJ1-5, with a tentative D call TRBD1 (5 bases). Germline V CDR1 and CDR2: MNHNS, SASEGT. V lost 7 bases and J lost 6, with 19 bases in between. There are 15 residues in the CDR3. The CDR3 nucleotides read TGTGCCAGCAACGGACAACGGGGGGAGGGTCAGCCCCAGCATTTT. Translated: CASNGQRGEGQPQHF.

This clonotype was seen many times. The V call is TRBV12-3 or TRBV12-4, the J call TRBJ1-1, with a weak D call TRBD1 (6 bases). The CDR3 has 14 amino acids. Trimming left V 5 bases short and J 4 bases short, with 14 bases between. Here the CDR3 reads CASSLTGGGTEAFF. The CDR3 region has the DNA TGTGCCAGCAGTCTTACCGGAGGGGGCACTGAAGCTTTCTTT.

This clonotype was found many times. The chain links TRBV15 to TRBJ2-2; 8 positions match TRBD1. Germline-derived CDR1 and CDR2 are LNHNV and YYDKDF (reference sequence). The CDR3 is 18 amino acids. Trimming removed 0 bases from V and 4 bases from J; junction bases left unmatched: 10. CDR3 in DNA: TGTGCCACCAGCAGAGATGTTCCAGGGGGCGTTGCCACCGGGGAGCTGTTTTTT. It encodes CATSRDVPGGVATGELFF.

The chain recombines TRBV12-3 or TRBV12-4 with TRBJ1-1; D ambiguous. The CDR3 extends over 16 amino acids. Deletions cut 5 bases from V and 9 bases from J, with 25 bases between. CDR3 nucleotide sequence: TGTGCCAGCAGTCCCTTGGGGTCCGGGTCTAGTTCGAAAGCTTTCTTT. Encoded protein: CASSPLGSGSSSKAFF.

This clonotype was seen many times. V gene TRBV28 combines with J gene TRBJ2-6; 7 nucleotides match TRBD1. The CDR3 is 15 amino acids. Germline-derived CDR1 and CDR2 are MDHEN and SYDVKM. Trimming cost V 6 bases and J 4 bases; bases outside gene matches: 6. The CDR3 loop reads CASRTTGAGANVLTF. The CDR3 bases are TGTGCCAGCAGGACCACAGGGGCAGGGGCCAACGTCCTGACTTTC.

The rearrangement uses TRBV9 and TRBJ2-5, with D tentatively TRBD2 (5 bases). The V end lost 1 base, the J end lost 2 bases, and 9 bases lay between the germline ends. Germline V gives CDR1 SGDLS, CDR2 YYNGEE. This CDR3 has 14 amino acids. DNA of the CDR3: TGTGCCAGCAGCGTATCAGGACTTCAAGAGACCCAGTACTTC. It encodes CASSVSGLQETQYF.

In this sample, this clonotype turned up many times. V usage is TRBV30 and J usage is TRBJ1-5, with TRBD1 matching 7 bases. In germline, CDR1 is GTSNPN, CDR2 SVGIG (reference sequence). This CDR3 is built from 13 residues. V trimming: 2 bases; J trimming: 7 bases; junction bases outside the gene matches: 5. CDR3 in DNA: TGTGCCTGGAGTCCGGACAGGACCCAGCCCCAGCATTTT. This encodes CAWSPDRTQPQHF.

This clonotype was seen repeatedly, ten times or more. The chain uses TRBV5-1 and TRBJ1-6; D remains unclear. Trimming stripped 0 bases from V and 7 bases from J, with 8 bases between. This CDR3 has 14 amino acids. CDR1 is SGHRS and CDR2 is YFSETQ in the germline V gene. The CDR3 region is CASSLGSTNSPLHF. The DNA for the CDR3 is TGCGCCAGCAGCTTGGGATCTACCAATTCACCCCTCCACTTT.

This clonotype came up once. Likely a read error: the CDR3 ends without its conserved phenylalanine or tryptophan. It is unclear where the CDR3 begins or ends on the DNA, so no DNA is shown, and the CDR3 is as TCRdb lists it. The chain employs TRBV11-2 and TRBJ1-1; the listed D gene, TRBD1, was not tested against the DNA. Germline V gene sequence: CDR1 SGHAT, CDR2 FQNNGV. The CDR3 numbers 19 amino acids, ends counted. CDR3 protein: CASSLDGDRDTKLHSEACL.

This clonotype turned up a few times. V gene TRBV4-1 combines with J gene TRBJ2-7, with D possibly matching TRBD2 (6 bases). The CDR3 covers 16 residues. The V end lost 0 bases, the J end lost 3 bases, and 15 bases lay between the germline ends. Germline V gives CDR1 MGHRA, CDR2 YSYEKL. The CDR3 is CASSQDGGAYFYEQYF. The CDR3 DNA sequence: TGCGCCAGCAGCCAAGATGGAGGGGCATATTTCTACGAGCAGTACTTC.

This clonotype was picked up many times. This sequence joins TRBV7-9 and TRBJ1-1; D not resolved. CDR1 and CDR2 (germline): SEHNR, FQNEAQ (reference sequence). Between the trimmed V and J ends, which lost 2 bases and 1 base, there was a span of 8 bases. The CDR3 covers 14 residues. The CDR3 spells CASSLMSGNTEAFF. CDR3 DNA sequence: TGTGCCAGCAGCTTAATGTCCGGGAACACTGAAGCTTTCTTT.

This chain joins TRBV2 and TRBJ1-6, with D unresolved. CDR1 SNHLY and CDR2 FYNNEI come from the germline V gene. V was pared by 6 bases and J by 14 bases, with 14 bases between. CDR3 length: 12 amino acids. The CDR3 is CASSPRISTLHF. The CDR3 coding sequence is TGTGCCAGCAGCCCACGGATAAGCACCCTCCACTTT.

There are many counts of this clonotype. The V call is TRBV2, the J call TRBJ1-2; tentative D call: TRBD1 (6 bases). Germline V gene data show CDR1 as SNHLY and CDR2 as FYNNEI. Trimming took off 8 bases at V and 5 bases at J, with 15 bases between the two ends. This CDR3 is 13 amino acids long. DNA of the CDR3: TGTGCCAGCGGCGGCGGGACAAAGTATGGCTACACCTTC. It translates to CASGGGTKYGYTF.

This clonotype was observed many times. The J gene is TRBJ1-2, the V gene TRBV12-3 or TRBV12-4; TRBD1 might be the D (6 bases). V was pared by 6 bases and J by 2 bases, with 10 bases between. The CDR3 contains 13 residues. The CDR3 coding sequence is TGTGCCAGCAGCTACGGACAGAACTATGGCTACACCTTC. The encoded protein is CASSYGQNYGYTF.

In its sample, this clonotype was seen a few times. J is TRBJ1-6 and V is TRBV6-1; D is unclear. V was clipped by 5 bases and J by 5 bases, with 10 bases between them. The CDR3 has 14 residues. Per germline, CDR1 MNHNS and CDR2 SASEGT. The CDR3 here is CASSPVFDNSPLHF. DNA of the CDR3: TGTGCCAGCAGTCCAGTTTTCGATAATTCACCCCTCCACTTT.

V is TRBV12-3 or TRBV12-4 and J is TRBJ1-5; D is possibly TRBD1 (6 bases). The CDR3 totals 13 residues. V shed 8 bases and J shed 7 bases, with 15 bases lying between them. This chain's CDR3 is CASAPEGGQPQHF. The CDR3 DNA reads TGTGCCAGCGCCCCCGAGGGGGGACAGCCCCAGCATTTT.

The V gene is TRBV20-1, the J gene TRBJ1-5; D is uncertain. Germline loops: CDR1 DFQATT, CDR2 SNEGSKA (reference sequence). The CDR3 contains 16 residues. V lost 3 bases and J lost 0, with 15 bases in between. CDR3 sequence reads: CSARDRRTYSNQPQHF. The DNA of the CDR3 is TGCAGTGCTAGGGATCGGAGGACCTATAGCAATCAGCCCCAGCATTTT.

This clonotype was seen only a few times. The chain employs TRBV28 and TRBJ2-7; possibly TRBD2 for D (7 bases). Trimming removed 5 bases at V and 6 bases at J, with 23 bases between. From germline, CDR1 is MDHEN and CDR2 SYDVKM. The length of the CDR3 is 16 residues. The CDR3 nucleotides read TGTGCCAGCAGTCCTACGGGGGGCAGGGTTAAAGTCGAGCAGTACTTC. Its translation: CASSPTGGRVKVEQYF.

This clonotype came up many times. The chain carries TRBV27 and TRBJ2-7; 9 positions agree with TRBD2. This CDR3 comprises 16 residues. Trimming took 4 bases from V and 4 from J; bases not matched to a gene: 11. Germline CDR1 is MNHEY and CDR2 is SMNVEV (reference sequence). The CDR3 region has the DNA TGTGCCAGCAGTTGGAACCCGGGACTAGCAGATTACGAGCAGTACTTC. This gives the protein CASSWNPGLADYEQYF.

Ten or more counts support this clonotype. This rearrangement joins TRBV7-8 to TRBJ1-5; D is ambiguous. CDR3 length: 15 residues. V was clipped by 5 bases and J by 0 bases, with 11 bases between them. Per germline, CDR1 SGHVS and CDR2 FQNEAQ. The CDR3 is CASSAGRDSNQPQHF. CDR3 bases: TGTGCCAGCAGCGCCGGACGGGATAGCAATCAGCCCCAGCATTTT.

The chain is built from TRBV19 and TRBJ1-2; 11 bases map to TRBD1. There are 15 residues in the CDR3. The junction had 7 bases not matched to a gene; V was cut back by 5 bases and J by 5 bases. Germline V CDR1 and CDR2: LNHDA, SQIVND (reference sequence). The CDR3 DNA reads as TGTGCCAGTAGTCCCCTCGGACAGGGGGCTTATGGCTACACCTTC. It translates to CASSPLGQGAYGYTF.

This clonotype was counted many times. This sequence joins TRBV28 and TRBJ2-7; D is perhaps TRBD1 (6 bases). Germline CDR1 MDHEN, CDR2 SYDVKM. Trimming took off 5 bases at V and 4 bases at J, with 15 bases between the two ends. CDR3 length equals 14 residues. The CDR3, as DNA: TGTGCCAGCAGTGCTAACAGGGATAGGTACGAGCAGTACTTC. This sequence encodes CASSANRDRYEQYF.

The genes are TRBV6-1 and TRBJ1-1, with D unresolved. Germline CDR1 reads MNHNS; CDR2 reads SASEGT. Trimming removed 3 bases from V and 8 bases from J, with 16 bases in between. The CDR3 runs to 14 residues. The CDR3 nucleotides are TGTGCCAGCAGTGATATCGGACGGATTAGCGAAGCTTTCTTT. Translated, it gives CASSDIGRISEAFF.